This passage covers 32 T cell receptor beta chains from one sample sequenced in a study of neurological immune-mediated disorders. TCRdb analysed the 5' RACE reads with MiXCR anew, one entry per CDR3 protein. The data hold tens of thousands of distinct CDR3 sequences, with 17% observed a single time. Sequenced input: PBMCs. These receptors all stem from a woman in her 40s in good health.

This clonotype is classed as large. The chain carries TRBV19 and TRBJ2-1; D ambiguous. V lost 5 bases to trimming and J lost 0 bases, with 14 bases between them. The CDR3 sequence is 16 residues long. CDR1 and CDR2 from the germline V gene are LNHDA and SQIVND (reference sequence). CDR3 loop: CASSHNHASSYNEQFF. The CDR3 bases are TGTGCCAGTAGTCACAATCACGCGAGCTCCTACAATGAGCAGTTCTTC.

This clonotype was counted many times. V gene TRBV28 combines with J gene TRBJ1-6; TRBD1 matches at 7 bases. Germline trimming cut 0 bases from V and 10 bases from J; bases unmatched to any gene: 15. From germline, CDR1 is MDHEN and CDR2 SYDVKM. The CDR3 has 18 residues. The CDR3 DNA follows: TGTGCCAGCAGTTTATGGTTCGAGGAGGGGGCGATGAAATCACCCCTCCACTTT. This sequence encodes CASSLWFEEGAMKSPLHF.

This clonotype was recorded many times. The chain joins TRBV5-1 to TRBJ1-4; 7 bases line up with TRBD1. The CDR3 runs to 16 residues. The germline CDR1 and CDR2 sequences are SGHRS and YFSETQ. After removal of 4 bases from V and 2 bases from J, the junction contained 8 bases not matched to a gene. The CDR3 here is CASSVTGRGTNEKLFF. The CDR3 bases are TGCGCCAGCAGCGTGACAGGGAGAGGGACTAATGAAAAACTGTTTTTT.

This rearrangement joins TRBV20-1 to TRBJ2-7; D not certain. Germline V gene lookup returns CDR1 DFQATT and CDR2 SNEGSKA (reference sequence). Trimming took off 3 bases at V and 6 bases at J, with 15 bases between the two ends. The CDR3 totals 13 residues. The CDR3 reads CSASAATSGEQYF. DNA of the CDR3: TGCAGTGCTAGTGCAGCTACTTCAGGCGAGCAGTACTTC.

This clonotype was observed at least ten times. CDR3 sequence (DNA): TGTGCCAGCAGTTCTGTACAGAAAGAGACCCAGTACTTC. Protein product: CASSSVQKETQYF. This chain joins TRBV28 and TRBJ2-5; no clear D gene. The CDR3 consists of 13 residues. Trimming pared 4 bases from V and 3 bases from J, leaving 9 bases between. The germline CDR1 and CDR2 sequences are MDHEN and SYDVKM.

This clonotype was counted many times. This sequence joins TRBV6-5 and TRBJ2-6; no clear D gene. The germline V gene encodes CDR1 MNHEY and CDR2 SVGAGI. The length of the CDR3 is 16 residues. Trimming removed 0 bases from V and 4 bases from J, with 10 bases in between. CDR3 amino acids: CASSYSSLMGANVLTF. DNA for the CDR3: TGTGCCAGCAGTTACTCTTCACTAATGGGGGCCAACGTCCTGACTTTC.

This clonotype was seen ten or more times. The chain recombines TRBV9 with TRBJ1-2, with D unclear. V shed 3 bases and J shed 8 bases, with 14 bases lying between them. Germline CDR1 reads SGDLS; CDR2 reads YYNGEE. The CDR3 has 13 residues. The CDR3 spells CASSARPQGGYTF. CDR3 DNA: TGTGCCAGCAGCGCCCGACCCCAAGGAGGCTACACCTTC. The complete variable domain, with remaining parts taken from reference TRBV9 and TRBJ1-2, reads DSGVTQTPKHLITATGQRVTLRCSPRSGDLSVYWYQQSLDQGLQFLIQYYNGEERAKGNILERFSAQQFPDLHSELNLSSLELGDSALYFCASSARPQGGYTFGSGTRLTVV.

This clonotype has ten or more counts. This CDR3 is CASSGGDRATGELFF. The CDR3 DNA is TGTGCCAGCTCAGGAGGGGACAGGGCGACCGGGGAGCTGTTTTTT. The gene calls are TRBV5-5 and TRBJ2-2, with 9 positions matching TRBD1. Germline trimming cut 7 bases from V and 5 bases from J; bases unmatched to any gene: 9. The length of the CDR3 is 15 residues. Germline-derived CDR1 and CDR2 are SGHKS and YYEKEE (reference sequence).

The gene calls are TRBV6-5 and TRBJ1-3; no reliable D call. The germline CDR1 and CDR2 sequences are MNHEY and SVGAGI. The CDR3 runs 15 residues. Trimming left V 5 bases short and J 0 bases short, with 11 bases between. The CDR3 protein is CASSPRGSSGNTIYF. The DNA for the CDR3 is TGTGCCAGCAGTCCCCGGGGAAGCTCTGGAAACACCATATATTTT.

This clonotype was detected many times. CDR3 region: CASSPPNRVRSNQPQHF. CDR3 in DNA: TGTGCCAGCAGTCCTCCCAACAGGGTCCGAAGCAATCAGCCCCAGCATTTT. The rearrangement uses TRBV28 and TRBJ1-5, with TRBD1 as a possible D gene (6 bases). Germline CDR1 reads MDHEN; CDR2 reads SYDVKM. The V end lost 5 bases, the J end lost 1 base, and 18 bases lay between the germline ends. The CDR3 sequence is 17 residues long.

This sequence joins TRBV2 and TRBJ2-3; 8 nucleotides line up with TRBD1. The CDR3 consists of 16 residues. Germline V gene data show CDR1 as SNHLY and CDR2 as FYNNEI. Trimming removed 5 bases from V and 5 bases from J; junction bases left unmatched: 12. CDR3 sequence: CASSNIGGTGGDTQYF. CDR3 in DNA: TGTGCCAGCAGTAATATCGGCGGAACAGGGGGAGATACGCAGTATTTT.

This chain links TRBV19 with TRBJ2-7, with 7 bases lining up with TRBD1. Germline V gene lookup returns CDR1 LNHDA and CDR2 SQIVND (reference sequence). After removal of 5 bases from V and 3 bases from J, the junction contained 10 bases not matched to a gene. CDR3 length: 15 amino acids. The CDR3 protein is CASSAGTASVYEQYF. The DNA of the CDR3 is TGTGCCAGTAGTGCCGGGACAGCCAGCGTCTACGAGCAGTACTTC.

In its sample, this clonotype was seen many times. The rearrangement joins TRBV12-3 or TRBV12-4 to TRBJ2-2, with D unclear. V gave up 6 bases and J gave up 0 bases, with 11 bases separating them. The CDR3 contains 15 residues. CDR3 nucleotides: TGTGCCAGCAGGCCGCCGCTAGCGAACACCGGGGAGCTGTTTTTT. This codes for CASRPPLANTGELFF.

In regard to this clonotype: This may arise from a read error, as a much more abundant clone is one base away. This sequence joins TRBV18 and TRBJ2-1; either TRBD1 or TRBD2 may supply D (5 bases each). V was pared by 5 bases and J by 3 bases, with 23 bases between. The CDR3 loop spans 18 amino acids. CDR1 and CDR2 (germline): KGHSH, LQKENI. The DNA for the CDR3 is TGTGCCAGCTCATCCTTGGGTCCAGCCAGGGAGATCTACAATGAGCAGTTCTTC. This codes for CASSSLGPAREIYNEQFF.

This clonotype was seen many times. CDR3 region: CASSYSGGDYEQYF. The CDR3 DNA sequence: TGTGCCAGCAGTTACTCAGGGGGCGACTACGAGCAGTACTTC. The rearrangement uses TRBV6-2 or TRBV6-3 and TRBJ2-7; 7 nucleotides line up with TRBD1. The CDR3 spans 14 residues. The ends lost 0 bases at V and 3 bases at J; junction bases unmatched: 2. Germline V lookup: CDR1 MNHEY, CDR2 SVGEGT.

This clonotype occurred many times. This chain joins TRBV7-8 and TRBJ2-2; no firm D call. Per the germline V gene, CDR1 is SGHVS and CDR2 is FQNEAQ. This CDR3 is built from 13 residues. V was cut by 5 bases and J by 5 bases, with 9 bases left in between. In nucleotides, the CDR3 is TGTGCCAGCAGCCTAGAGGAGACCGGGGAGCTGTTTTTT. Protein product: CASSLEETGELFF.

This clonotype was detected ten times or more. The DNA for the CDR3 is TGTGCCAGCAGCTTACAAAAGGGCTACGGGGAGCTGTTTTTT. This translates into CASSLQKGYGELFF. The chain has TRBV7-3 and TRBJ2-2; no definite D call. Between the trimmed V and J ends, which lost 2 bases and 7 bases, there was a span of 11 bases. The CDR3 length is 14 residues. CDR1 SGHTA and CDR2 FQGTGA come from the germline V gene.

This clonotype was seen at least ten times. The chain joins TRBV5-1 to TRBJ2-1, with 9 bases lining up with TRBD2. From germline, CDR1 is SGHRS and CDR2 YFSETQ. After removal of 2 bases from V and 8 bases from J, the junction contained 8 bases not matched to a gene. CDR3 size: 15 residues. CDR3 nucleotide sequence: TGCGCCAGCAGCTTCCCGAGCGGGGGGAGGGATGAGCAGTTCTTC. Translated: CASSFPSGGRDEQFF.

Many counts were recorded for this clonotype. V and J are TRBV5-1 and TRBJ2-3, with D maybe TRBD1 (5 bases). CDR3 length: 14 amino acids. V dropped 0 bases and J dropped 5 bases, with 10 bases sitting between them. Germline V gene lookup returns CDR1 SGHRS and CDR2 YFSETQ. The CDR3 region is CASSLGQLRDTQYF. CDR3 DNA sequence: TGCGCCAGCAGCTTGGGACAGCTTAGAGATACGCAGTATTTT.

Comment on this clonotype: A clone one base away is much larger, so this may be a read error. This chain joins TRBV20-1 and TRBJ2-1, with 15 nucleotides matching TRBD2. Germline trimming cut 0 bases from V and 0 bases from J; bases unmatched to any gene: 12. Germline CDR1 is DFQATT and CDR2 is SNEGSKA (reference sequence). CDR3 size: 21 residues. For the CDR3, the DNA is TGCAGTGCTAGAGATCAGGGGACTAGCGGGAGGAAGGATATCTCCTACAATGAGCAGTTCTTC. It translates to CSARDQGTSGRKDISYNEQFF.

J is TRBJ2-5 and V is TRBV6-2 or TRBV6-3; unclear D gene. Germline-derived CDR1 and CDR2 are MNHEY and SVGEGT. This CDR3 is 13 amino acids long. Trimming removed 9 bases from V and 4 bases from J, with 15 bases in between. The CDR3 nucleotides read TGTGCCAGTCAACTCATCCCCCCAGAGACCCAGTACTTC. Residues: CASQLIPPETQYF.

At least ten counts were recorded for this clonotype. V is TRBV7-2 and J is TRBJ1-5, with 8 nucleotides matching TRBD1. The CDR3 has 16 residues. Germline V lookup: CDR1 SGHTA, CDR2 FQGNSA. Trimming at V came to 4 bases and at J to 4 bases, leaving 9 bases not matched to a gene. CDR3 loop: CASSSRQGQGNQPQHF. CDR3 nucleotides: TGTGCCAGCAGCTCTAGACAGGGGCAAGGTAATCAGCCCCAGCATTTT.

This clonotype has ten or more counts. The CDR3 is CASSWDGNYGYTF. CDR3 nucleotide sequence: TGTGCCAGCAGCTGGGACGGGAACTATGGCTACACCTTC. The gene calls are TRBV7-8 and TRBJ1-2, with TRBD1 as a possible D gene (5 bases). This CDR3 is built from 13 residues. Germline CDR1 reads SGHVS; CDR2 reads FQNEAQ. V lost 4 bases, J lost 2 bases, and 8 bases lay in between.

Of note for this clonotype: A much bigger clone sits one base away, suggesting this may be a read error. The CDR3 sequence: CANSLGGSETQYF. DNA for the CDR3: TGTGCCAACAGTTTGGGGGGTAGCGAGACCCAGTACTTC. This chain connects TRBV12-3 or TRBV12-4 to TRBJ2-5; perhaps TRBD2 as D (6 bases). The CDR3 is 13 residues long.

This clonotype was recorded many times. The rearrangement uses TRBV20-1 and TRBJ1-2; 12 nucleotides align to TRBD1. This CDR3 is 17 amino acids long. The V gene's germline CDR1 is DFQATT and CDR2 SNEGSKA (reference sequence). Trimming took 0 bases from V and 1 from J; bases not matched to a gene: 6. The CDR3 DNA reads TGCAGTGCTAGAGATCTGGGACAGGGGGCGGGTAACTATGGCTACACCTTC. Translated: CSARDLGQGAGNYGYTF.

V usage is TRBV7-2 and J usage is TRBJ1-6; a possible D gene is TRBD1 (5 bases). V lost 1 base, J lost 11 bases, and 15 bases lay in between. From germline, CDR1 is SGHTA and CDR2 FQGNSA. The CDR3 consists of 15 residues. The CDR3 reads CASSLDLGGSPPLHF. In nucleotides, the CDR3 is TGTGCCAGCAGCTTAGACTTGGGGGGGAGTCCACCCCTCCACTTT.

The sample holds many counts of this clonotype. The chain is built from TRBV7-2 and TRBJ2-7; TRBD1 might be the D (5 bases). CDR1 and CDR2 (germline): SGHTA, FQGNSA. This CDR3 spans 12 amino acids. V lost 1 base to trimming and J lost 7 bases, with 8 bases between them. For the CDR3, the DNA is TGTGCCAGCAGCTTAGTCCAGGGAGAGCAGTACTTC. Its translation is CASSLVQGEQYF. Together with reference TRBV7-2 and TRBJ2-7, the CDR3 gives the full variable domain: GAGVSQSPSNKVTEKGKDVELRCDPISGHTALYWYRQSLGQGLEFLIYFQGNSAPDKSGLPSDRFSAERTGGSVSTLTIQRTQQEDSAVYLCASSLVQGEQYFGPGTRLTVT.

Ten or more counts support this clonotype. The J gene is TRBJ2-7, the V gene TRBV27; TRBD2 agrees at 7 bases. With V trimmed by 2 bases and J by 5 bases, 12 bases remained unmatched. The CDR3 length is 16 residues. The germline V gene has CDR1 MNHEY and CDR2 SMNVEV (reference sequence). The CDR3, as DNA: TGTGCCAGCAGTTTAAAAGGGGCAGGGACTATGGACGAGCAGTACTTC. Translating it yields CASSLKGAGTMDEQYF.

This clonotype was recorded at least ten times. The V gene is TRBV6-2 or TRBV6-3, the J gene TRBJ2-1; D may correspond to TRBD1 or TRBD2 (6 bases each). The germline V gene encodes CDR1 MNHEY and CDR2 SVGEGT. The CDR3 totals 16 residues. V was clipped by 2 bases and J by 9 bases, with 20 bases between them. The CDR3 sequence: CASSYAGGQSQGEQFF. Here the CDR3 DNA reads TGTGCCAGCAGTTACGCCGGGGGCCAGAGTCAAGGTGAGCAGTTCTTC.

In this sample, this clonotype turned up many times. The rearrangement links TRBV6-5 to TRBJ2-3; tentatively, D is TRBD1 (6 bases). Germline V gene lookup returns CDR1 MNHEY and CDR2 SVGAGI. The CDR3 has 13 amino acids. Trimming removed 6 bases at V and 0 bases at J, with 7 bases between. CDR3 DNA sequence: TGTGCCAGCAGGGGGGCCAGCACAGATACGCAGTATTTT. It translates to CASRGASTDTQYF.

The rearrangement uses TRBV5-1 and TRBJ2-7; maybe TRBD2 (5 bases). Germline V gene lookup returns CDR1 SGHRS and CDR2 YFSETQ. The CDR3 consists of 14 residues. The V end lost 4 bases, the J end lost 6 bases, and 17 bases lay between the germline ends. The CDR3 DNA reads TGCGCCAGCAGCAGGACTTCGTTGAATATCGAGCAGTACTTC. Translation gives CASSRTSLNIEQYF.

This clonotype was recorded at least ten times. This rearrangement joins TRBV12-3 or TRBV12-4 to TRBJ2-7; weak D call: TRBD2 (6 bases). Trimming pared 1 base from V and 1 base from J, leaving 8 bases between. The CDR3 consists of 14 residues. The CDR3 DNA reads TGTGCCAGCAGTTTAGGGGGGGATTCCTACGAGCAGTACTTC. Translation: CASSLGGDSYEQYF.